Listed below are T cell receptor beta chains from one sample, sequenced in a study of CD8+ T cells in alopecia areata. Profiling relied on immunoSEQ multiplex PCR, and the TCRdb table lists in-frame clones only, not all of them. The sample consists of roughly 190,000 clones, about three fifths of them appearing once. Sequencing used CD4+ T cells sorted from blood, obtained between weeks 49 and 50, from a patient treated with tofacitinib. Receptors were obtained from a human donor with alopecia areata. Both conserved end residues are trimmed from each CDR3. Fields, in order: V gene, J gene, CDR3 protein.

v_call: TRBV28; j_call: TRBJ2-7; cdr3_aa: ASSPHRESPSEQY
v_call: TRBV29-1; j_call: TRBJ1-1; cdr3_aa: SVALRLTQNTEAF
v_call: TRBV9; j_call: TRBJ2-1; cdr3_aa: ASSGSGTSANEQF
v_call: TRBV25-1; j_call: TRBJ2-6; cdr3_aa: ASGNSGANVLT
v_call: TRBV12-5; j_call: TRBJ1-1; cdr3_aa: ASGFDRANTEAF
v_call: TRBV2; j_call: TRBJ1-6; cdr3_aa: ASSEARGTVYSPLH
v_call: TRBV6-1; j_call: TRBJ2-5; cdr3_aa: ASSGLAGETQY
v_call: TRBV5-4; j_call: TRBJ2-3; cdr3_aa: ASSSLQQLAGGSTDTQY
v_call: TRBV5-6; j_call: TRBJ1-5; cdr3_aa: ASSLFGAGGAGQPQH
v_call: TRBV2; j_call: TRBJ1-1; cdr3_aa: ASGDRGTNTEAF
v_call: TRBV29-1; j_call: TRBJ2-3; cdr3_aa: SVVGLAGGS
v_call: TRBV7-3; j_call: TRBJ2-5; cdr3_aa: ASSPGTGGRGETQY
v_call: TRBV5-1; j_call: TRBJ2-2; cdr3_aa: ASSLPGPIGELF
v_call: TRBV5-1; j_call: TRBJ2-5; cdr3_aa: ASSLAAGDRETQY
v_call: TRBV7-2; j_call: TRBJ2-6; cdr3_aa: ASSLAGQGHFSGANVLT
v_call: TRBV2; j_call: TRBJ1-4; cdr3_aa: ASRRTVGPTNEKLF
v_call: TRBV18; j_call: TRBJ1-1; cdr3_aa: ASSADRGLRSTEAF
v_call: TRBV25-1; j_call: TRBJ2-2; cdr3_aa: ASKGTSGNTGELF
v_call: TRBV5-6; j_call: TRBJ2-1; cdr3_aa: ASSLVIAGGPSNYNEQF
v_call: TRBV15; j_call: TRBJ1-1; cdr3_aa: ATSLGQNLNTEAF
v_call: TRBV2; j_call: TRBJ2-5; cdr3_aa: ASSMTGWGETQY
v_call: TRBV14; j_call: TRBJ2-3; cdr3_aa: ASSRGQHTQY
v_call: TRBV15; j_call: TRBJ1-1; cdr3_aa: ATSAHDTEAF
v_call: TRBV6-5; j_call: TRBJ1-5; cdr3_aa: ASRGDSNQPQH
v_call: TRBV13; j_call: TRBJ2-7; cdr3_aa: ASSEVEGSLSYEQY
v_call: TRBV4-3; j_call: TRBJ1-2; cdr3_aa: ASSQEVAGVYGYT
v_call: TRBV7-2; j_call: TRBJ1-1; cdr3_aa: ASSATQGGTEAF
v_call: TRBV15; j_call: TRBJ2-6; cdr3_aa: ATSRDLGTGAGANVLT
v_call: TRBV11-2; j_call: TRBJ2-7; cdr3_aa: ASSLAGPSSYEQY
v_call: TRBV7-2; j_call: TRBJ2-7; cdr3_aa: ASSSPPLAYEQY
v_call: TRBV25-1; j_call: TRBJ2-5; cdr3_aa: ASSGYRGETETQY
v_call: TRBV5-1; j_call: TRBJ2-3; cdr3_aa: ASSLAQVSTDTQY
v_call: TRBV12-5; j_call: TRBJ2-3; cdr3_aa: ASGPGEGRYTQY
v_call: TRBV30; j_call: TRBJ1-1; cdr3_aa: ACVRGVNTEAF
v_call: TRBV7-8; j_call: TRBJ2-7; cdr3_aa: ASSLVPGLAGVNEQY
v_call: TRBV29-1; j_call: TRBJ2-3; cdr3_aa: SVSGRAEDTQY
v_call: TRBV29-1; j_call: TRBJ2-7; cdr3_aa: SVAPRQVRYEQY
v_call: TRBV5-1; j_call: TRBJ2-7; cdr3_aa: ASSLGGPENKQY
v_call: TRBV29-1; j_call: TRBJ2-3; cdr3_aa: SVATSGGLGTDTQY
v_call: TRBV29-1; j_call: TRBJ1-4; cdr3_aa: SATDGNEKLF
v_call: TRBV27; j_call: TRBJ2-7; cdr3_aa: ASSPGRTAYEQY